Following are 10 T cell receptor beta chains from one sample sequenced in a study of immune evolution from preneoplasia to lung adenocarcinoma (dated by TCRdb to the early 2020s). The library came from the immunoSEQ multiplex PCR assay. TCRdb retrieved this table from immuneACCESS and kept in-frame rearrangements only. Not all clones are present; in checked studies, unresolved V genes account for under half, and no reason is known for the remainder. Present in this sample are about 14,000 clones, 81% of which were seen just once. The ten largest clones take up 2.5% to 3% of the sample. Sequencing used FFPE minimally invasive lung adenocarcinoma tissue. The cell subset or site label corresponds to: micro-invasive lung adenocarcinoma (MIA). Receptors originate from a person aged 60-80 years with lung adenocarcinoma.

The genes are TRBV9 and TRBJ1-2; weak D call: TRBD1 (5 bases). The CDR3 has 15 amino acids. Germline CDR1 is SGDLS and CDR2 is YYNGEE. The V gene lost 0 bases and the J gene lost 7 bases, with 16 bases spanning the gap. The CDR3 is CASSVAGGEGSGYTF. CDR3 DNA: TGTGCCAGCAGCGTAGCTGGGGGTGAGGGTTCTGGCTACACCTTC.

This clone is labeled medium-sized. The chain recombines TRBV7-2 with TRBJ1-5, with 7 bases identical to TRBD1. The V and J ends lost 5 bases and 4 bases, in that order; junction bases with no gene match: 5. Germline V gene lookup returns CDR1 SGHTA and CDR2 FQGNSA. The CDR3 loop spans 14 amino acids. DNA of the CDR3: TGTGCCAGCAGCCAGACAGGGCGGAATCAGCCCCAGCATTTT. Translated: CASSQTGRNQPQHF.

The CDR3 here is CASSAHRDGTYEQYF. The CDR3 DNA follows: TGTGCCAGCAGTGCACACCGGGACGGAACCTACGAGCAGTACTTC. This chain joins TRBV28 and TRBJ2-7, with D perhaps matching TRBD1 or TRBD2 (5 bases each). This CDR3 comprises 15 residues. Germline V lookup: CDR1 MDHEN, CDR2 SYDVKM. V lost 5 bases, J lost 2 bases, and 16 bases lay in between.

V usage is TRBV6-5 and J usage is TRBJ2-7; possibly TRBD1 or TRBD2 for D (7 bases each). This CDR3 is 14 amino acids long. Trimming took off 6 bases at V and 7 bases at J, with 19 bases between the two ends. Germline assignment: CDR1 MNHEY and CDR2 SVGAGI. The CDR3 DNA follows: TGTGCCAGCAGAAACTCAGGGGGGGCGCTTGAGCAGTACTTC. Its protein product is CASRNSGGALEQYF.

The J gene is TRBJ1-2, the V gene TRBV7-9; 8 nucleotides align to TRBD1. V lost 4 bases to trimming and J lost 3 bases; unmatched junction nucleotides: 7. Germline V gene lookup returns CDR1 SEHNR and CDR2 FQNEAQ (reference sequence). The CDR3 has 15 residues. The CDR3 region has the DNA TGTGCCAGCAGCTACGGGACAGGAGGGCACTATGGCTACACCTTC. Its protein is CASSYGTGGHYGYTF.

The V and J genes are TRBV30 and TRBJ2-2; TRBD2 aligns across 7 bases. V gave up 7 bases and J gave up 5 bases; unmatched junction bases: 7. This CDR3 is 13 amino acids long. Germline V gene lookup returns CDR1 GTSNPN and CDR2 SVGIG (reference sequence). The CDR3 protein is CASSGALTGELFF. Here the CDR3 DNA reads TGTGCCTCAAGCGGGGCGTTAACCGGGGAGCTGTTTTTT.

The chain employs TRBV7-6 and TRBJ2-7; D is undetermined. The CDR3 totals 12 residues. The V end was cut by 2 bases, the J end by 5 bases, with 7 bases between. The germline V gene has CDR1 SGHVS and CDR2 FNYEAQ. The CDR3 here is CASSLMGHEQYF. For the CDR3, the DNA is TGTGCCAGCAGCTTAATGGGCCACGAGCAGTACTTC.

The chain links TRBV30 to TRBJ2-1; 10 bases line up with TRBD2. Losses at the gene ends were 3 bases for V and 10 bases for J; bases not matched to a gene: 3. Germline values: CDR1 GTSNPN, CDR2 SVGIG (reference sequence). The CDR3 length is 12 residues. As DNA, the CDR3 is TGTGCCTGGAGGGGAGCGGGAGGGGAGCAGTTCTTC. This codes for CAWRGAGGEQFF.

In DNA, the CDR3 is TGTGCCAGCAGTGGGTTAGCGGGGATCACAGAGACCCAGTACTTC. This encodes CASSGLAGITETQYF. The rearrangement joins TRBV2 to TRBJ2-5, with 8 bases matching TRBD2. CDR1 is SNHLY and CDR2 is FYNNEI in the germline V gene. The CDR3 has 15 residues. The J segment lost 4 bases and the V segment lost 4 bases, leaving 8 bases of the junction unmatched. The variable domain in full, with the rest retrieved from reference TRBV2 and TRBJ2-5, is EPEVTQTPSHQVTQMGQEVILRCVPISNHLYFYWYRQILGQKVEFLVSFYNNEISEKSEIFDDQFSVERPDGSNFTLKIRSTKLEDSAMYFCASSGLAGITETQYFGPGTRLLVL.

This chain joins TRBV30 and TRBJ1-6, with TRBD1 matching 8 bases. This CDR3 has 18 residues. V was pared by 3 bases and J by 2 bases, with 12 bases of the junction left unmatched. Per germline, CDR1 GTSNPN and CDR2 SVGIG (reference sequence). The CDR3 loop reads CAWRARTGTKTYNSPLHF. DNA for the CDR3: TGTGCCTGGAGAGCTCGGACAGGGACAAAAACCTATAATTCACCCCTCCACTTT.